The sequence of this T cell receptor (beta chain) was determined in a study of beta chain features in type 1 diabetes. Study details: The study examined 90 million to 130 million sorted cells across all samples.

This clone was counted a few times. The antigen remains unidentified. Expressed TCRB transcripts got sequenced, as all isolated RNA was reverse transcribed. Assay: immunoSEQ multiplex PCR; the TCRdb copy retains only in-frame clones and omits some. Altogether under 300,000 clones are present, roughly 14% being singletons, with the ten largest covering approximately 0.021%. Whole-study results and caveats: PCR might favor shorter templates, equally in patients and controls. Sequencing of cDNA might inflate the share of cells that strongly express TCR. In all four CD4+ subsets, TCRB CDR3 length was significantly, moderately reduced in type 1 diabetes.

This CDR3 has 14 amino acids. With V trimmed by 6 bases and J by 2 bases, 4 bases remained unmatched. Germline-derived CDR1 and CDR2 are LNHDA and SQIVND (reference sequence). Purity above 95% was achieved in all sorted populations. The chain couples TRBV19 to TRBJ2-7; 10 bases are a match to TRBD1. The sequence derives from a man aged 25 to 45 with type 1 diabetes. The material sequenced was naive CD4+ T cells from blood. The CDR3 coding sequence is TGTGCCAGTAGGCCGGGACAGGGGACCTACGAGCAGTACTTC. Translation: CASRPGQGTYEQYF. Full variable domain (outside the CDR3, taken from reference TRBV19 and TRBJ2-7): DGGITQSPKYLFRKEGQNVTLSCEQNLNHDAMYWYRQDPGQGLRLIYYSQIVNDFQKGDIAEGYSVSREKKESFPLTVTSAQKNPTAFYLCASRPGQGTYEQYFGPGTRLTVT.